This TCR beta chain was sequenced in a study of blood T cell repertoires in COVID-19. Turning to the study itself: PBMCs, B-cell-depleted T cells, or T cells were the source of the cDNA or gDNA that made up the material.

V gave up 7 bases and J gave up 1 base, with 16 bases separating them. Germline loops: CDR1 MNHEY, CDR2 SMNVEV (reference sequence). The CDR3 length is 15 residues. Per the study methods: Amplified reference gene primers provided the basis for estimating nucleated cell counts. Method: immunoSEQ multiplex PCR; TCRdb's copy keeps in-frame clones and lacks some. That table furnishes V, J and clone size, whereas the DNA furnished D and trimming. The table has 310,000 or so clones, more than 75% seen once. V and J are TRBV27 and TRBJ2-5; the D gene is possibly TRBD1 (6 bases). Specimen: peripheral blood. This clonotype was sampled from a woman between 25 and 40 years old who had recovered from COVID-19. The CDR3 protein is CASTQTGALQETQYF. CDR3 nucleotide sequence: TGTGCCAGCACCCAGACAGGAGCACTCCAAGAGACCCAGTACTTC.